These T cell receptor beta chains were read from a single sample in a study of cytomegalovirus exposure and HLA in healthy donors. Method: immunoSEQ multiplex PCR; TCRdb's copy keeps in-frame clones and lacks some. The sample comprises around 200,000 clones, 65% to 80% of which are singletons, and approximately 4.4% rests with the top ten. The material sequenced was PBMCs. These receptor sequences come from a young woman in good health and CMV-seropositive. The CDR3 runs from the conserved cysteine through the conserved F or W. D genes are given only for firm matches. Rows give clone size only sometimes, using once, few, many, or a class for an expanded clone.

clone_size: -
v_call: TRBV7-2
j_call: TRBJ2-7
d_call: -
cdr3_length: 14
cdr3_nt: TGTGCCAGCAGCCCAGGCGATTTCTCCTACGAGCAGTACTTC
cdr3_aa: CASSPGDFSYEQYF

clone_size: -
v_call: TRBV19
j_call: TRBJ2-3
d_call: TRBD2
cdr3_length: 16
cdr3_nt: TGTGCCAGTAGGGCCCGGGGAGCGGGACGGACAGATACGCAGTATTTT
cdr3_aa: CASRARGAGRTDTQYF

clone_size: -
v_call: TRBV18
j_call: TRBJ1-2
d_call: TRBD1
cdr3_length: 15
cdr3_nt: TGTGCCAGCTCACAGGGGGCGAGTATCCTTTATGGCTACACCTTC
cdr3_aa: CASSQGASILYGYTF

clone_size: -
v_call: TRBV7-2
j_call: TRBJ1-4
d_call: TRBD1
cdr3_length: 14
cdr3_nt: TGTGCCAGCAGCCCCCCCCCACAGGGGGAAAAACTGTTTTTT
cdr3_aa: CASSPPPQGEKLFF

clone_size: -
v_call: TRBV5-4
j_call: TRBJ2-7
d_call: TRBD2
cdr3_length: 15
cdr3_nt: TGTGCCAGCAGCGTGACTAGCGGGGGGCTCTACGAGCAGTACTTC
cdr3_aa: CASSVTSGGLYEQYF

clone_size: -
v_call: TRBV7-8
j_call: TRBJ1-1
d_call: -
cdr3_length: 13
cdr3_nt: TGTGCCAGCAGGTCACAGGGGAACACTGAAGCTTTCTTT
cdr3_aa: CASRSQGNTEAFF

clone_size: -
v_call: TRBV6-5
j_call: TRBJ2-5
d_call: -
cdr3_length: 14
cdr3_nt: TGTGCCAGCAGTTACGTGGGACTCCAAGAGACCCAGTACTTC
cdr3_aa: CASSYVGLQETQYF

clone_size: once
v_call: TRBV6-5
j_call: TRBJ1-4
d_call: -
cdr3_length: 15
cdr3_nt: TGTGCCAGCAGTTACTCGATTCAGTCTAATGAAAAACTGTTTTTT
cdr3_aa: CASSYSIQSNEKLFF

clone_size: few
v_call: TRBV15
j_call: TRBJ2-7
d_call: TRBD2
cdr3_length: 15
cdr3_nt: TGTGCCACCAGCAGAGATCGAAGCGGGAGTCACGAGCAGTACTTC
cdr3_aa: CATSRDRSGSHEQYF

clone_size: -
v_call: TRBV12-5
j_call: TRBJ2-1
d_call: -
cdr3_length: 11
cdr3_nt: TGTGCTAGTGCCCCTAGGAATGAGCAGTTCTTC
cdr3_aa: CASAPRNEQFF

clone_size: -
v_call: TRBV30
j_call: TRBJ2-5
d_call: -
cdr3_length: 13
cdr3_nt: TGTGCCTGTCGCGGGAAGGGCCAAGAGACCCAGTACTTC
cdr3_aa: CACRGKGQETQYF

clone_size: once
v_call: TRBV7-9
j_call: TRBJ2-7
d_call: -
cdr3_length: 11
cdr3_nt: TGTGCCAGCAGGATGCGGGGCGAGCAGTACTTC
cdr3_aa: CASRMRGEQYF

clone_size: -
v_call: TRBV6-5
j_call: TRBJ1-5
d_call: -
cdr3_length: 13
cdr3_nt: TGTGCCAGCAGTCGGGGGGGTATTCAGCCCCAGCATTTT
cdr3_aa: CASSRGGIQPQHF

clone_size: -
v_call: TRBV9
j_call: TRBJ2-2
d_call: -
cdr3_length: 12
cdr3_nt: TGTGCCAGCAGCCGAGGCACCGGGGAGCTGTTTTTT
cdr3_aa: CASSRGTGELFF

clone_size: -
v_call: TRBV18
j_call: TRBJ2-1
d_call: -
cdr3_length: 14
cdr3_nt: TGTGCCAGCTCAACTATTGACAGATACAATGAGCAGTTCTTC
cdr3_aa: CASSTIDRYNEQFF

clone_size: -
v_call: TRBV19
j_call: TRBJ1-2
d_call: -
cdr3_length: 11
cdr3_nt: TGTGCCAGATATGAGGCCTATGGCTACACCTTC
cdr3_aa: CARYEAYGYTF

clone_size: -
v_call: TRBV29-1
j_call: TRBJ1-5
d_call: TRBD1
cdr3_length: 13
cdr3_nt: TGCAGCGGTGGACAGGGAGGTAATCAGCCCCAGCATTTT
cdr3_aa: CSGGQGGNQPQHF

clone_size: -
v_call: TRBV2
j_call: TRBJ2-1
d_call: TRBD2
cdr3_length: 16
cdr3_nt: TGTGCCAGCAGTGAAGAACTAGCGGGGGGTCTGCCGGAGCAGTTCTTC
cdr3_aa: CASSEELAGGLPEQFF

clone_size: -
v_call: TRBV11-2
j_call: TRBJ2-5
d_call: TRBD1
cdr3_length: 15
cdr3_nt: TGTGCCAGCAGCCTCCGACAGGGGGCCCTCGAGACCCAGTACTTC
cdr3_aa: CASSLRQGALETQYF

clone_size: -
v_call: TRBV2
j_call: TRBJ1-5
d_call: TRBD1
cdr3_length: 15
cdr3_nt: TGTGCCAGCAGTACGACAGGGGGGCTCGGGCAGCCCCAGCATTTT
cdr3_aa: CASSTTGGLGQPQHF

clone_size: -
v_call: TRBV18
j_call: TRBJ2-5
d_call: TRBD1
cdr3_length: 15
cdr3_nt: TGTGCCAGCTCAGCAGGGACAGGGGGCGGAGAGACCCAGTACTTC
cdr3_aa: CASSAGTGGGETQYF

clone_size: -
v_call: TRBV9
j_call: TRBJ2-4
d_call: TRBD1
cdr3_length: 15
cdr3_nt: TGTGCCAGCAGCGGGGGGTGGGACAGAGTCAACATTCAGTACTTC
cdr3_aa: CASSGGWDRVNIQYF

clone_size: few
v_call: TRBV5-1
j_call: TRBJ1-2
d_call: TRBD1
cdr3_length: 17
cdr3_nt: TGCGCCAGCAGCTTGGGCAGGGGGATTACCTCTAACTATGGCTACACCTTC
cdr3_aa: CASSLGRGITSNYGYTF

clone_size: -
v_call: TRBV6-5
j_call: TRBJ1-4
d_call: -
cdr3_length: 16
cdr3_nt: TGTGCCAGCAGTTACTCGCTTGCTAGGGGTAACGAAAAACTGTTTTTT
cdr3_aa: CASSYSLARGNEKLFF

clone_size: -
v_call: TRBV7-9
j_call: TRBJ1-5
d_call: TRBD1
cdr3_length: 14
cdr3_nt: TGTGCCAGCAGCGGGGACAGTAGCAATCAGCCCCAGCATTTT
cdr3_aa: CASSGDSSNQPQHF

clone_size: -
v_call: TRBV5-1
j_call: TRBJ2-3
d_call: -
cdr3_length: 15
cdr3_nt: TGCGCCAGCAGCTTGGTCCAGGGTGTCACAGATACGCAGTATTTT
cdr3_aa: CASSLVQGVTDTQYF

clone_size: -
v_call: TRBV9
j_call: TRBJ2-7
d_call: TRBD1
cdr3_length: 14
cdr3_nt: TGTGCCAGCAGCGTAACAGGGGAGACCTACGAGCAGTACTTC
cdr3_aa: CASSVTGETYEQYF

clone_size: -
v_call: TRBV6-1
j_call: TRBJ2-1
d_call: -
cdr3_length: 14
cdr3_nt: TGTGCCAGCAGCTACCTAAGGACTTACAATGAGCAGTTCTTC
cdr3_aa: CASSYLRTYNEQFF

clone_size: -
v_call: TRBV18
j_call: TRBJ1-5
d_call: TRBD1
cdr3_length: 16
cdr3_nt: TGTGCCAGCTCACCGCAGGGGGCGTCAAGCAATCAGCCCCAGCATTTT
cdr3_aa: CASSPQGASSNQPQHF

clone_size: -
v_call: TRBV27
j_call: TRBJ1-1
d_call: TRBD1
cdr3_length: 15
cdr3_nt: TGTGCCAGCAGCAAATTAAACAGGGGGGGGACTGAAGCTTTCTTT
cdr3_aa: CASSKLNRGGTEAFF

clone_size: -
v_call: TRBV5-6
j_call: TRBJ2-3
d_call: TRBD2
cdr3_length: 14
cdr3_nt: TGTGCCAGCAGCCCGGGACTAGCGGGGGATACGCAGTATTTT
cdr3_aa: CASSPGLAGDTQYF

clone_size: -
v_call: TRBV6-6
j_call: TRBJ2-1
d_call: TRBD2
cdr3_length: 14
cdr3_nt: TGTGCCAGCAGTTACATCGCAGGGAGGGATGAGCAGTTCTTC
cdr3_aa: CASSYIAGRDEQFF